Below are 24 T cell receptor beta chains sequenced from a single sample in a study of T-cell memory formation after mild COVID-19. MiXCR was run by TCRdb on the 5' RACE reads, yielding one entry per CDR3 protein. The sample contains 250,000 to 400,000 distinct CDR3 sequences, 13% to 15% of which appear only once. The specimen sequenced was PBMCs or a T cell subset sorted from them (not recorded which). The receptors were gathered from a man younger than 35 who had mild COVID-19 (a few samples of this study predate the infection). Cell type and time point are not known.

The chain carries TRBV19 and TRBJ1-3; D gene ambiguous. The ends were cut back, 7 bases at V and 5 bases at J, with 6 bases in the middle. The CDR3 has 11 amino acids. Germline V gene lookup returns CDR1 LNHDA and CDR2 SQIVND (reference sequence). The CDR3 DNA sequence: TGTGCCAGTACTTCGAGAAACACCATATATTTT. Protein product: CASTSRNTIYF.

This clonotype was recorded many times. This sequence joins TRBV7-6 and TRBJ2-3; a possible D gene is TRBD2 (5 bases). CDR1 is SGHVS, CDR2 FNYEAQ, per germline. Trimming took off 1 base at V and 6 bases at J, with 14 bases between the two ends. The CDR3 runs to 15 residues. The CDR3 sequence is CASSLGTDLGDTQYF. The CDR3 region has the DNA TGTGCCAGCAGCTTAGGCACGGACTTGGGGGATACGCAGTATTTT.

The chain has TRBV7-2 and TRBJ2-1, with TRBD2 as a possible D gene (6 bases). Per the germline V gene, CDR1 is SGHTA and CDR2 is FQGNSA. CDR3 length equals 16 residues. V lost 0 bases to trimming and J lost 9 bases, with 18 bases between them. The CDR3 DNA reads TGTGCCAGCAGCTTAGCGGGACCTGGGTCGGGGGTTGAGCAGTTCTTC. Amino acid sequence: CASSLAGPGSGVEQFF.

This clonotype was observed a few times. The V gene is TRBV9, the J gene TRBJ2-3; 7 positions match TRBD2. Germline assignment: CDR1 SGDLS and CDR2 YYNGEE. The junction had 4 bases not matched to a gene; V was cut back by 3 bases and J by 0 bases. The CDR3 consists of 15 residues. The CDR3, as DNA: TGTGCCAGCAGCGGTAGCGGGCCTAGCACAGATACGCAGTATTTT. Residues: CASSGSGPSTDTQYF.

The genes are TRBV5-1 and TRBJ2-5, with D unresolved. The CDR3 sequence is 15 residues long. Germline V gene data show CDR1 as SGHRS and CDR2 as YFSETQ. With 0 bases removed from V and 4 bases from J, the gap between germline ends came to 13 bases. CDR3 residues: CASSLALVGGETQYF. CDR3 DNA sequence: TGCGCCAGCAGCTTGGCCCTAGTGGGCGGAGAGACCCAGTACTTC.

V and J are TRBV6-5 and TRBJ2-7, with 7 bases lining up with TRBD2. This CDR3 is built from 15 residues. Trimming cost V 6 bases and J 2 bases; bases outside gene matches: 10. Per the germline V gene, CDR1 is MNHEY and CDR2 is SVGAGI. This CDR3 reads CASSQGPGLPYEQYV. The CDR3 DNA sequence: TGTGCCAGCAGCCAAGGGCCGGGACTACCCTACGAGCAGTACGTC.

V is TRBV12-3 or TRBV12-4 and J is TRBJ2-5, with D perhaps TRBD1 (5 bases). With 3 bases removed from V and 3 bases from J, the gap between germline ends came to 11 bases. This CDR3 comprises 14 residues. CDR3 amino acids: CASSFSGQEETQYF. CDR3 DNA: TGTGCCAGCAGTTTTTCCGGACAAGAAGAGACCCAGTACTTC.

Here the CDR3 reads CSAIKPGLIYEQYF. CDR3 nucleotide sequence: TGCAGTGCTATAAAACCGGGCCTGATTTACGAGCAGTACTTC. V usage is TRBV20-1 and J usage is TRBJ2-7; D gene unclear. Germline V gene data show CDR1 as DFQATT and CDR2 as SNEGSKA (reference sequence). The germline V and J ends were trimmed by 4 bases and 4 bases, with 17 bases remaining between them. This CDR3 has 14 amino acids.

The V and J genes are TRBV7-2 and TRBJ2-7, with no clear D. This CDR3 contains 12 residues. Deletions cut 5 bases from V and 3 bases from J, with 8 bases between. Germline V gene sequence: CDR1 SGHTA, CDR2 FQGNSA. DNA of the CDR3: TGTGCCAGCAGCAAAAAGCGCTACGAGCAGTACTTC. This sequence encodes CASSKKRYEQYF.

The CDR3 is CASSPGTAGYEQYF. DNA for the CDR3: TGTGCCAGCAGCCCCGGGACCGCAGGCTACGAGCAGTACTTC. The chain has TRBV7-2 and TRBJ2-7, with D perhaps TRBD1 or TRBD2 (5 bases each). Germline V gene sequence: CDR1 SGHTA, CDR2 FQGNSA. There are 14 residues in the CDR3. V lost 5 bases to trimming and J lost 3 bases, with 14 bases between them.

Only a few counts were recorded for this clonotype. The chain has TRBV6-6 and TRBJ2-4; 7 nucleotides line up with TRBD1. The CDR3 loop spans 12 amino acids. V shed 5 bases and J 7 bases; nucleotides not matched to a gene: 2. From germline, CDR1 is MNHNY and CDR2 SVGAGI (reference sequence). In DNA form, the CDR3 reads TGTGCCAGCAGTCGGGACAGTAACATTCAGTACTTC. Residues: CASSRDSNIQYF.

This clonotype was counted between two and nine times. This sequence joins TRBV12-3 or TRBV12-4 and TRBJ2-3; D unresolved. This CDR3 has 12 amino acids. Trimming took 5 bases from V and 9 from J, leaving 12 bases between them. CDR3 nucleotides: TGTGCCAGCAGTCCAGACCCTTTAACGCAGTATTTT. This gives the protein CASSPDPLTQYF.

This clonotype was found a few times. The J gene is TRBJ2-3, the V gene TRBV2; 9 bases match TRBD2. The junction had 10 bases not matched to a gene; V was cut back by 2 bases and J by 13 bases. This CDR3 has 14 residues. The germline gives CDR1 SNHLY, CDR2 FYNNEI. The CDR3 loop reads CASSERLAGPLEYF. CDR3 DNA: TGTGCCAGCAGTGAAAGGCTAGCGGGGCCCCTGGAGTATTTT. Full variable domain (missing parts from reference TRBV2 and TRBJ2-3): EPEVTQTPSHQVTQMGQEVILRCVPISNHLYFYWYRQILGQKVEFLVSFYNNEISEKSEIFDDQFSVERPDGSNFTLKIRSTKLEDSAMYFCASSERLAGPLEYFGPGTRLTVL.

This chain links TRBV12-3 or TRBV12-4 with TRBJ2-5; no firm D call. This CDR3 comprises 16 residues. V lost 6 bases and J 4 bases, leaving 21 bases between the germline ends. This CDR3 reads CASSPVAPRFGETQYF. CDR3 sequence (DNA): TGTGCCAGCAGCCCCGTCGCCCCTCGCTTTGGAGAGACCCAGTACTTC.

This clonotype has just a few counts. The chain is built from TRBV2 and TRBJ2-7, with unresolved D. CDR1 is SNHLY, CDR2 FYNNEI, per germline. V lost 1 base and J 3 bases, leaving 10 bases between the germline ends. This CDR3 is 14 amino acids long. The CDR3 loop reads CASSEGAGYYEQYV. The CDR3 coding sequence is TGTGCCAGCAGTGAAGGGGCAGGCTACTACGAGCAGTACGTC.

The CDR3 DNA follows: TGTGCCAGCAGTGAAGGGGGGGTCCACGAGCAGTACGTC. It encodes CASSEGGVHEQYV. The chain joins TRBV6-1 to TRBJ2-7; D possibly corresponds to TRBD2 (6 bases). Germline CDR1 and CDR2: MNHNS and SASEGT. Trimming cost V 1 base and J 5 bases, with 9 bases left between them. The CDR3 spans 13 residues.

A few counts support this clonotype. This chain connects TRBV29-1 to TRBJ2-2, with 8 bases lining up with TRBD1. Unmatched junction bases numbered 10, after V lost 7 bases and J lost 6 bases. Germline V lookup: CDR1 SQVTM, CDR2 ANQGSEA. This CDR3 contains 14 residues. Here the CDR3 reads CSAGEDRVAGELFF. The DNA for the CDR3 is TGCAGCGCCGGGGAGGACAGGGTAGCCGGGGAGCTGTTTTTT.

The rearrangement links TRBV15 to TRBJ2-3, with D tentatively TRBD1 or TRBD2 (6 bases each). This CDR3 is built from 15 residues. The germline CDR1 and CDR2 sequences are LNHNV and YYDKDF (reference sequence). With 8 bases removed from V and 0 bases from J, the gap between germline ends came to 15 bases. In nucleotides, the CDR3 is TGTGCCACCGACGGGGGCACGGGGAGCACAGATACGCAGTATTTT. This encodes CATDGGTGSTDTQYF.

This clonotype was seen more than once but under ten times. V and J are TRBV29-1 and TRBJ1-1; the match to TRBD1 covers 8 bases. J gave up 1 base and V 5 bases, and 3 bases lay outside the gene matches. The CDR3 loop spans 13 amino acids. Germline loops: CDR1 SQVTM, CDR2 ANQGSEA. DNA for the CDR3: TGCAGCGTTCACAGGGGGGGGAACACTGAAGCTTTCTTT. Amino acids: CSVHRGGNTEAFF.

This clonotype was picked up many times. The chain combines TRBV2 with TRBJ2-1; 8 nucleotides agree with TRBD2. The J segment lost 0 bases and the V segment lost 6 bases, leaving 1 base of the junction unmatched. CDR1 and CDR2 from the germline V gene are SNHLY and FYNNEI. The CDR3 covers 14 residues. CDR3 amino acids: CASRLADSYNEQFF. CDR3 DNA: TGTGCCAGCAGACTAGCGGACTCCTACAATGAGCAGTTCTTC.

This clonotype has a handful of counts. This sequence joins TRBV6-5 and TRBJ2-5, with 14 bases lining up with TRBD2. This CDR3 contains 15 residues. The V gene's germline CDR1 is MNHEY and CDR2 SVGAGI. Trimming at V came to 6 bases and at J to 5 bases, leaving 5 bases not matched to a gene. CDR3 DNA sequence: TGTGCCAGCAGCCAGACTAGCGGGGGGGTTGAGACCCAGTACTTC. Translated, it gives CASSQTSGGVETQYF.

The chain is built from TRBV9 and TRBJ1-1; 10 bases match TRBD1. CDR3 length: 17 amino acids. V was pared by 0 bases and J by 1 base, with 6 bases of the junction left unmatched. Germline-derived CDR1 and CDR2 are SGDLS and YYNGEE. In DNA, the CDR3 is TGTGCCAGCAGCGTAGAAGGGGACAGGGGACCGAACACTGAAGCTTTCTTT. It encodes CASSVEGDRGPNTEAFF.

This clonotype was counted ten times or more. The CDR3 loop is CASSLVAGTSYEQYF. The CDR3 coding sequence is TGTGCCAGCAGCTTGGTTGCAGGGACCTCCTACGAGCAGTACTTC. V gene TRBV5-5 combines with J gene TRBJ2-7; D is tentatively TRBD1 or TRBD2 (5 bases each). The CDR3 totals 15 residues. Trimming cost V 0 bases and J 0 bases, with 10 bases left between them. CDR1 SGHKS and CDR2 YYEKEE come from the germline V gene (reference sequence).

This clonotype was detected ten times or more. V and J are TRBV20-1 and TRBJ2-5; 8 bases are a match to TRBD2. CDR3 length equals 12 residues. V was pared by 5 bases and J by 2 bases, with 1 base of the junction left unmatched. Germline assignment: CDR1 DFQATT and CDR2 SNEGSKA (reference sequence). The CDR3 DNA sequence: TGCAGTGCTTCGGGGGGGCAAGAGACCCAGTACTTC. Translating gives CSASGGQETQYF.